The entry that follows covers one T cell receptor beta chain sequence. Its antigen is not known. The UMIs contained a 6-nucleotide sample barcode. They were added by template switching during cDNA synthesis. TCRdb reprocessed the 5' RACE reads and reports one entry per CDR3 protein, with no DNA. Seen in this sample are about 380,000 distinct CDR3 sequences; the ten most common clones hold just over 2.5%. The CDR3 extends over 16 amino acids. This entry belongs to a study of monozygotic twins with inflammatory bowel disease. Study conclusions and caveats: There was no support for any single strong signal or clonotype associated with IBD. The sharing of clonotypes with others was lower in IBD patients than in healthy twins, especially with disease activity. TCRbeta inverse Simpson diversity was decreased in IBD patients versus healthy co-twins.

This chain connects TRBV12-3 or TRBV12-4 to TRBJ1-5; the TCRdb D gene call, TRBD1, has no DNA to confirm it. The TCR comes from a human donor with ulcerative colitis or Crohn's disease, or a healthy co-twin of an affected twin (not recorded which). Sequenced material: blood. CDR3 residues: CASSRQTGRPNQPQHF.